This is a list of T cell receptor beta chains from one sample in a study of somatic mutations in cytotoxic T cells in rheumatoid arthritis. TCRdb's table, derived via immunoSEQ multiplex PCR, lists solely in-frame clones and lacks some. In the table there are tens of thousands of clones, 82% of which are singletons. Sequenced material: CD8+ T cells sorted from blood. The receptors here all came from an adult with rheumatoid arthritis. Both conserved end residues are trimmed from each CDR3. Fields, in order: V gene, clone size, CDR3 protein. Some rows mark clone size as missing; the rest say once, few, many or name a class of expanded clone.

TRBV11-3	-	ASGTLYNEQF
TRBV11-2	-	ASSITGDAEKLF
TRBV6-1	-	ASSEETGVGTEAF
TRBV7-9	-	ASSTTSSYEQY
TRBV28	few	ASNPVGVEKLF
TRBV6-4	-	ASSVSGGATDTQY
TRBV29-1	-	SVVEEYNQPQH
TRBV5-6	-	ASSTRQGSLNTEAF
TRBV7-2	-	ASSLGQGASEQY
TRBV25-1	few	ASSDGTFYGYT
TRBV21-1	-	ASSNLWTGGREQY
TRBV6-6	-	ASSYSAGGSGELF
TRBV6-4	large	ASSDSGGNQPQH
TRBV6-5	-	ASGDRGTNEKLF
TRBV19	-	ASSGMADTLNPNYGYT
TRBV2	once	ASSDTRDRATLGYGYT